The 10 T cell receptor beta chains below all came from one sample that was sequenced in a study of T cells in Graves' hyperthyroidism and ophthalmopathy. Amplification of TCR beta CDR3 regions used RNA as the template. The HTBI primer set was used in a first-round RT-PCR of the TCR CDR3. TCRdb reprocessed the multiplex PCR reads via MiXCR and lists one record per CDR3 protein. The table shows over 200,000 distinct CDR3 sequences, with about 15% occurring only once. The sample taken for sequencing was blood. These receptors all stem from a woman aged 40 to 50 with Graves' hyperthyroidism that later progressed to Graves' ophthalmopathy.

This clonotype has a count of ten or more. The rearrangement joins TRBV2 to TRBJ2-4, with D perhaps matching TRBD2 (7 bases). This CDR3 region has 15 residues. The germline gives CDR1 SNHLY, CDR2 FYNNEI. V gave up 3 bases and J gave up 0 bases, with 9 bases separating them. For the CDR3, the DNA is TGTGCCAGCAGTGAGGGGGGGCTAGCCAAAAACATTCAGTACTTC. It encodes CASSEGGLAKNIQYF.

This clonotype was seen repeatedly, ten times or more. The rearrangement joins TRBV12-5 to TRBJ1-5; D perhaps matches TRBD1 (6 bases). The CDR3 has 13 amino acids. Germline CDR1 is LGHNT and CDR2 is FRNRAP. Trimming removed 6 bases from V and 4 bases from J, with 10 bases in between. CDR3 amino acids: CASGGAGNQPQHF. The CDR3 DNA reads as TGTGCTAGTGGGGGGGCAGGTAATCAGCCCCAGCATTTT.

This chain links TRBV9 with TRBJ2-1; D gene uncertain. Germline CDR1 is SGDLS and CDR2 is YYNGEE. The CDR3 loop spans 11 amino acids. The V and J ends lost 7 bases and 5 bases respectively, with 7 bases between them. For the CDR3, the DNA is TGTGCCAGCCGAAATAACAATGAGCAGTTCTTC. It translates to CASRNNNEQFF.

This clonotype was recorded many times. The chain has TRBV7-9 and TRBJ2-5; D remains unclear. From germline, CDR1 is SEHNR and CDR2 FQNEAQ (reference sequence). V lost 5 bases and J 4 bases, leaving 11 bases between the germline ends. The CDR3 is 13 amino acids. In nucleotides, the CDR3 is TGTGCCAGCAGCCGCCGGCCAGGAGAGACCCAGTACTTC. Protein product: CASSRRPGETQYF.

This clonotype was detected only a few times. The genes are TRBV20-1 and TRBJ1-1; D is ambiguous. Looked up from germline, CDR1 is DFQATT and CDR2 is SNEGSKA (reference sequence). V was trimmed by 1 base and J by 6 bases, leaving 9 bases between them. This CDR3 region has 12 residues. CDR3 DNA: TGCAGTGCTAGAGTCGGTGCCCCTGAAGCTTTCTTT. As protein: CSARVGAPEAFF.

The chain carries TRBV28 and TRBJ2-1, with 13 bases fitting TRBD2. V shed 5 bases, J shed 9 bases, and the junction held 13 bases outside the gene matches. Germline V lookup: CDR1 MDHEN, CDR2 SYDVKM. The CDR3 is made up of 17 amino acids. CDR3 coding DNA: TGTGCCAGCAGTCCAACAGTGATGACTAGCGGGAGGAGTGAGCAGTTCTTC. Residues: CASSPTVMTSGRSEQFF.

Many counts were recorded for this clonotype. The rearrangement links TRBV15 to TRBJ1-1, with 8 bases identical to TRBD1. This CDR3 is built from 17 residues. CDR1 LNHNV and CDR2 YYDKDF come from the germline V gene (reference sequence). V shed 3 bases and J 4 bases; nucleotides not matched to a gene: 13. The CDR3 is CATSRVYTGGVGTEAFF. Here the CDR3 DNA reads TGTGCCACCAGCAGGGTTTACACAGGGGGAGTGGGCACTGAAGCTTTCTTT.

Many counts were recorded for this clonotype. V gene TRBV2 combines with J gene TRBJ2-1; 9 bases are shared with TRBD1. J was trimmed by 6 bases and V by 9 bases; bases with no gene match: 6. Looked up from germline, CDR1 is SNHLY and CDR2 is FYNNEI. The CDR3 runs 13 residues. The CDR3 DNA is TGTGCCAGGGGACAGGGAATCCCCAATGAGCAGTTCTTC. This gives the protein CARGQGIPNEQFF.

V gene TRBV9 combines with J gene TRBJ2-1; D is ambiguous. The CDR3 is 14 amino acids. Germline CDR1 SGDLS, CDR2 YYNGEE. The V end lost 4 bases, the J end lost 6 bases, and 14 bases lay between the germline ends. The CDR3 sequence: CASSFRALANEQFF. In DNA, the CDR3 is TGTGCCAGCAGCTTCCGGGCCTTAGCCAATGAGCAGTTCTTC.

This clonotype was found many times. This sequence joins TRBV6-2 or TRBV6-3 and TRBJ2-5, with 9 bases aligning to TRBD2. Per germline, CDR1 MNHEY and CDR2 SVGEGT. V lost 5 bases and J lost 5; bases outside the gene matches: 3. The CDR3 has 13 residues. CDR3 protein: CASSAGGGETQYF. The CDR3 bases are TGTGCCAGCAGTGCGGGAGGGGGCGAGACCCAGTACTTC.